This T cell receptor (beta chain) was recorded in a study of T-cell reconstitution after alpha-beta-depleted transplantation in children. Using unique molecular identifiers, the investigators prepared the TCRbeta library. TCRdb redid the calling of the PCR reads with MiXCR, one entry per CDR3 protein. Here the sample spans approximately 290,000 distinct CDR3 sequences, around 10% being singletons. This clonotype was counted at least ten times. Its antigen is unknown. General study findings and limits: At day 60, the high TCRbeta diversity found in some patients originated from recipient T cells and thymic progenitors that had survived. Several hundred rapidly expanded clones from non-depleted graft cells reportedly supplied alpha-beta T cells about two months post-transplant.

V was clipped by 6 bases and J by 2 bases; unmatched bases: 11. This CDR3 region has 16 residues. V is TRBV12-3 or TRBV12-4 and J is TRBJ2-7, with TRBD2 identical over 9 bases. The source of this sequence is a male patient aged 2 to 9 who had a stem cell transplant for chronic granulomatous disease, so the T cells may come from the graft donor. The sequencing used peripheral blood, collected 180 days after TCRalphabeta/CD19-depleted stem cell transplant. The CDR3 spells CASSPRGAGGTYEQYF. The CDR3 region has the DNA TGTGCCAGCAGCCCCCGGGGAGCGGGAGGCACCTACGAGCAGTACTTC.